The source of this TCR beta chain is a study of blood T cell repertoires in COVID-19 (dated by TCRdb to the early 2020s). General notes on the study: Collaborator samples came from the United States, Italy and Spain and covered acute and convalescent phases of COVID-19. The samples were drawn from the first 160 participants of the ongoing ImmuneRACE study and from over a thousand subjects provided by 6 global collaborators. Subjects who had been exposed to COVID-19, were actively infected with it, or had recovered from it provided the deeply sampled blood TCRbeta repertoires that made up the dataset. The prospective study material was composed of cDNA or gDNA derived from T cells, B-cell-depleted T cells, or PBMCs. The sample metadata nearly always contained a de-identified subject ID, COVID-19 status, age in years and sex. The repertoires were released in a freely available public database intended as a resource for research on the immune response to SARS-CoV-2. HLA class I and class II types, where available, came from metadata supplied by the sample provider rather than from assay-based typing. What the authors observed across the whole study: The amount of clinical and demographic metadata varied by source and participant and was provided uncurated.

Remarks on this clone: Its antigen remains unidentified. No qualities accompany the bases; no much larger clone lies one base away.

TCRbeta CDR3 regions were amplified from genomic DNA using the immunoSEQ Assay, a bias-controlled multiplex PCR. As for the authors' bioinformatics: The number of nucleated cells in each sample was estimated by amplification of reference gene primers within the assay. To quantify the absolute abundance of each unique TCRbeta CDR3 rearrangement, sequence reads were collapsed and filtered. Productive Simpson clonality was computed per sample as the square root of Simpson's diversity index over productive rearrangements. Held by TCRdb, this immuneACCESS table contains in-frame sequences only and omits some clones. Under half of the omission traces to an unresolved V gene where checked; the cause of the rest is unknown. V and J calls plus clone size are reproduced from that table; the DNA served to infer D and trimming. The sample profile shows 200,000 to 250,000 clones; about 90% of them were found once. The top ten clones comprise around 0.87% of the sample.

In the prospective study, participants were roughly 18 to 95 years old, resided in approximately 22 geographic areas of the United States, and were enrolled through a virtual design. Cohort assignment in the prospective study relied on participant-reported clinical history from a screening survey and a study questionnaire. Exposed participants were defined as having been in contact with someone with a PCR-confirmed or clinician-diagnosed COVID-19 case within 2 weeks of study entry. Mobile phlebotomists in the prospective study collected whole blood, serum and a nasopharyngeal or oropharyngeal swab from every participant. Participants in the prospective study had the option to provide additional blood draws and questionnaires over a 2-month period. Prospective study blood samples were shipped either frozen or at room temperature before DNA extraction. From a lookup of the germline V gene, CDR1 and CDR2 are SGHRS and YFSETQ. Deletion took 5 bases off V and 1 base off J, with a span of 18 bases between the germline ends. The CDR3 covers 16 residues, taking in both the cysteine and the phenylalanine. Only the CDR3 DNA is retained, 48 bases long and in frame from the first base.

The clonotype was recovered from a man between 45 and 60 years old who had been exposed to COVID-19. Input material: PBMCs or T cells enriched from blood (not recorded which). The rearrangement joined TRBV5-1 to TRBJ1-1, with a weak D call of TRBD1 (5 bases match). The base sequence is TGCGCCAGCAGTCCCCAAATGGGGCAAACGAACACTGAAGCTTTCTTT. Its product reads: CASSPQMGQTNTEAFF.